These 11 T cell receptor beta chains share one sample of origin, sequenced in a study of tumor-infiltrating lymphocytes in primary liver carcinoma (dated by TCRdb to about 2017). Blood RNA was extracted from unsorted whole blood using TRIzol reagent, and germline DNA was obtained with the DNeasy Blood & Tissue kit. TCRdb records Illumina HiSeq 2500 as the sequencer. A constant-region primer and ProtoScript II reverse transcriptase were used to reverse-transcribe TCRbeta-specific cDNA from roughly 500 ng total RNA. Three nested multiplex PCR rounds, following a slightly modified ARM-PCR procedure, were used to build the TCRbeta libraries. Each of the first two PCR rounds ran for approximately 11 cycles and used multiplex TRBV1-TRBV30 forward primers together with a Cbeta reverse primer. TCRdb's own reprocessing of the public reads used fastp at Q25 and MiXCR and kept productive beta chains. Entries that share a CDR3 protein sequence are merged under the most common genes and DNA. Present in this sample are approximately 300,000 distinct CDR3 sequences, approximately 65% of which were seen just once. More than 8.5% of the sample lies in the top ten.

Sequenced material: peripheral blood. The source of these receptors is a middle-aged man with primary liver carcinoma and hepatitis B virus infection.

Concerning this clonotype itself: A much larger clonotype is one base distant, so this may be a read error. The chain is built from TRBV4-3 and TRBJ2-5; 14 nucleotides line up with TRBD2. This CDR3 has 17 amino acids. Germline assignment: CDR1 LGHNA and CDR2 YSLEER. Here the CDR3 DNA reads TGCACCAGCAGCCAAGGGACTAGCGGGAGAACTGGTGAGACCCAGTACTTC. Protein product: CTSSQGTSGRTGETQYF.

Concerning this clonotype: At one boundary the junction diverges from the germline segment, which might be a read error. This chain links TRBV6-5 with TRBJ2-3; TRBD1 agrees at 9 bases. The germline V gene encodes CDR1 MNHEY and CDR2 SVGAGI. CDR3 length equals 15 residues. CDR3 region: CASNPRQGGTDTQYF. The CDR3 DNA follows: TGTGCCAGCAATCCACGACAGGGGGGCACGGATACGCAGTATTTT.

As to this clonotype: One junction end disagrees with the germline gene, perhaps due to a read error. This chain connects TRBV10-2 to TRBJ2-1, with D perhaps matching TRBD1 or TRBD2 (5 bases each). In germline, CDR1 is WSHSY, CDR2 SAAADI. CDR3 size: 14 residues. The CDR3 here is CASTPGPSCNEQFF. The CDR3 DNA reads as TGCGCCAGCACCCCGGGACCCTCCTGCAATGAGCAGTTCTTC.

As for this clonotype: This may be a read error, as it is one base from a much larger clone. The V call is TRBV7-8, the J call TRBJ2-5; 9 bases map to TRBD2. The CDR3 covers 15 residues. The germline CDR1 and CDR2 sequences are SGHVS and FQNEAQ. V gave up 1 base and J gave up 6 bases; unmatched junction bases: 6. CDR3 coding DNA: TGTGCCAGCAGCTTAGATAGCGGGAGAAGCAAGACCCAGTACTTC. Encoded protein: CASSLDSGRSKTQYF.

To note about this clonotype: Germline is not matched at one junction end, which may reflect a read error. V and J are TRBV24-1 and TRBJ2-5; 8 nucleotides match TRBD1. Looked up from germline, CDR1 is KGHDR and CDR2 is SFDVKD. This CDR3 has 17 residues. The DNA for the CDR3 is TGTGCCATCAGTGACCCGGCGACAGGGGATTACCAAGAGACCCAGTACTTC. Amino acids: CAISDPATGDYQETQYF.

V gene TRBV12-5 combines with J gene TRBJ2-2; possible D gene TRBD1, 7 bases. The germline gives CDR1 LGHNT, CDR2 FRNRAP. This CDR3 has 15 amino acids. Between the trimmed V and J ends, which lost 7 bases and 1 base, there was a span of 13 bases. The CDR3 loop reads CASAIRGENTGELFF. Here the CDR3 DNA reads TGTGCTAGTGCCATCAGGGGGGAGAACACCGGGGAGCTGTTTTTT.

About this clonotype itself: With a much larger clone just one base away, this may be a read error. Likely a read error: the CDR3 ends without its conserved phenylalanine or tryptophan. The V and J genes are TRBV12-3 or TRBV12-4 and TRBJ2-7, with 12 nucleotides matching TRBD2. V shed 3 bases, J shed 7 bases, and the junction held 4 bases outside the gene matches. This CDR3 has 14 amino acids. CDR3 DNA: TGTGCCAGCAGTTTGACTAGCGGGAGTCGGGAGCAGTACTCC. This translates into CASSLTSGSREQYS.

Notes on this clonotype: A much more abundant neighbour one base away suggests this may be a read error. J is TRBJ1-5 and V is TRBV29-1; D not certain. CDR1 and CDR2 (germline): SQVTM, ANQGSEA. The CDR3 covers 12 residues. V lost 4 bases and J lost 4, with 8 bases in between. CDR3 DNA sequence: TGCAGCGTTGGGGCAGGTAATCAGCCCCAGCATTTT. Translation gives CSVGAGNQPQHF.

This clonotype is termed medium-sized. The chain employs TRBV11-2 and TRBJ2-5; TRBD1 aligns across 7 bases. Germline values: CDR1 SGHAT, CDR2 FQNNGV. V lost 5 bases to trimming and J lost 4 bases; unmatched junction nucleotides: 4. The length of the CDR3 is 13 residues. DNA for the CDR3: TGTGCCAGCAGCGAAACAGGGGCAGAGACCCAGTACTTC. This encodes CASSETGAETQYF.

A note on this clonotype: Possible read error: a much larger clone is one base away. The missing conserved phenylalanine or tryptophan at the end of this CDR3 makes a read error likely. The rearrangement links TRBV29-1 to TRBJ2-1; D is unresolved. CDR3 length: 11 residues. The V and J ends lost 4 bases and 3 bases respectively, with 4 bases between them. In germline, CDR1 is SQVTM, CDR2 ANQGSEA. The CDR3 protein is CSVGGYNEQFL. The CDR3 DNA follows: TGCAGCGTTGGGGGCTACAATGAGCAGTTCTTA.

On this clonotype itself: This may be a read error, as it is one base from a much larger clone. The CDR3: CAVVGSYVNTEAFF. CDR3 sequence (DNA): TGTGCTGTGGTTGGCTCCTATGTGAACACTGAAGCTTTCTTT. The genes are TRBV6-1 and TRBJ1-1; D is undetermined. CDR1 MNHNS and CDR2 SASEGT come from the germline V gene. The CDR3 is 14 amino acids.